The rows below give T cell receptor beta chains drawn from one sample of a study of response to subunit inactivated influenza vaccine. TCRdb ran MiXCR on the RT-PCR reads and lists one entry per CDR3 protein. The table includes hundreds of thousands of distinct CDR3 sequences, around 25% detected once. This sample comprised CD4+ T cells sorted from PBMCs, obtained more than 4 days after vaccination. These receptors came from a man aged 50-60 years who received an inactivated influenza vaccine. Both conserved end residues are part of each CDR3. Fields, in order: J gene, V gene, clone size, D gene, CDR3 protein, CDR3 DNA. The D gene is left open where the match is weak. Rows may omit the clone size; those that give it use once, few, many or a size class.

TRBJ2-1	TRBV24-1	few	TRBD2	CATSDSTSGRFNEQFF	TGTGCCACCAGTGACTCGACTAGCGGGAGGTTCAATGAGCAGTTCTTC
TRBJ2-5	TRBV5-1	.	.	CASSLVGTNQETQYF	TGCGCCAGCAGCTTGGTAGGGACAAATCAAGAGACCCAGTACTTC
TRBJ1-5	TRBV19	.	.	CASKKAWDIDQPQHF	TGTGCCAGCAAAAAGGCTTGGGACATTGATCAGCCCCAGCATTTT
TRBJ1-2	TRBV4-2	few	.	CASSQDRPQPYGYTF	TGTGCCAGCAGCCAAGATCGACCACAGCCTTATGGCTACACCTTC
TRBJ2-7	TRBV20-1	.	TRBD2	CSANLAGSSYEQYF	TGCAGTGCCAACTTAGCGGGGTCCTCCTACGAGCAGTACTTC
TRBJ2-7	TRBV20-1	.	TRBD1	CSSPGQGAYEQYF	TGCAGTTCGCCCGGACAGGGGGCTTACGAGCAGTACTTC
TRBJ2-1	TRBV20-1	.	.	CSARDGGRSGLYNEQFF	TGCAGTGCTAGAGATGGGGGACGCAGCGGTCTCTACAATGAGCAGTTCTTC
TRBJ1-4	TRBV12-3/TRBV12-4	.	.	CASSFSGRNEKLFF	TGTGCCAGCAGTTTTTCGGGGAGGAATGAAAAACTGTTTTTT
TRBJ2-1	TRBV7-2	few	.	CAAGYQPYNEQFF	TGTGCCGCAGGTTATCAGCCTTACAATGAGCAGTTCTTC
TRBJ2-3	TRBV4-3	.	.	CASSQRQGGGLSTDTQYF	TGCGCCAGCAGCCAACGCCAGGGAGGGGGCCTCAGCACAGATACGCAGTATTTT
TRBJ2-7	TRBV20-1	.	TRBD2	CSAGGTSGLSYEQYF	TGCAGTGCTGGAGGGACTAGCGGACTGTCCTACGAGCAGTACTTC
TRBJ2-7	TRBV4-3	few	TRBD2	CASSQDVGGLAGVREQYF	TGCGCCAGCAGCCAAGATGTCGGAGGACTAGCGGGAGTGAGGGAGCAGTACTTC
TRBJ2-4	TRBV12-3/TRBV12-4	few	.	CASSVGQGARYF	.
TRBJ1-2	TRBV7-9	few	.	CASSSYRNNYGYTF	TGTGCCAGCAGCTCCTACAGAAACAACTATGGCTACACCTTC
TRBJ1-5	TRBV20-1	few	TRBD1	CSAEGTGALRAQHF	TGCAGTGCTGAAGGGACAGGGGCCCTTCGGGCCCAGCATTTT
TRBJ1-1	TRBV7-6	.	.	CASSLGEETEAFF	TGTGCCAGCAGCTTAGGGGAAGAGACTGAAGCTTTCTTT
TRBJ1-1	TRBV20-1	.	.	CSAHLPPGNTEAFF	TGCAGTGCCCATTTGCCCCCGGGGAACACTGAAGCTTTCTTT
TRBJ2-3	TRBV5-1	.	.	CASSLWESSTDTQYF	TGCGCCAGCAGCTTGTGGGAGTCGAGCACAGATACGCAGTATTTT
TRBJ2-5	TRBV10-3	.	.	CAISTPRGSKETQYF	TGTGCCATCAGTACCCCCCGAGGTAGCAAAGAGACCCAGTACTTC
TRBJ2-7	TRBV6-1	.	.	CASSQTDRRPYEQYF	TGTGCCAGCAGTCAGACCGACAGGAGACCCTACGAGCAGTACTTC
TRBJ2-1	TRBV3-1	few	.	CASSHGTRGREQFF	TGTGCCAGCAGCCACGGGACTAGGGGGCGAGAGCAGTTCTTC
TRBJ1-1	TRBV20-1	few	TRBD1	CSARDWTRQGKTEAFF	TGCAGTGCTAGAGATTGGACCCGACAGGGTAAAACTGAAGCTTTCTTT
TRBJ1-4	TRBV7-9	.	TRBD1	CASSPRQGKGEKLFF	TGTGCCAGCAGCCCGCGACAGGGGAAAGGGGAAAAACTGTTTTTT
TRBJ2-7	TRBV7-8	.	.	CASGTGIHYEQYF	TGTGCCAGCGGTACAGGGATACACTACGAGCAGTACTTC
TRBJ2-3	TRBV4-2	.	TRBD2	CASSITSGGTDTQYF	TGTGCCAGCAGCATCACTAGCGGAGGCACAGATACGCAGTATTTT
TRBJ2-5	TRBV6-1	many	TRBD1	CASILDRGQETQYF	TGTGCCAGCATATTGGACAGGGGGCAAGAGACCCAGTACTTC
TRBJ2-1	TRBV25-1	few	.	CASSWRQHYNEQFF	TGTGCCAGCAGTTGGAGACAGCACTACAATGAGCAGTTCTTC
TRBJ1-2	TRBV6-5	.	TRBD1	CASSYGDRGGISGYTF	TGTGCCAGCAGTTACGGGGACAGGGGTGGGATAAGTGGCTACACCTTC
TRBJ2-7	TRBV4-2	.	TRBD1	CASSQSDRGRGQYF	TGTGCCAGCAGCCAATCGGACAGGGGGCGAGGGCAGTACTTC
TRBJ2-1	TRBV7-9	.	.	CASSSGLRRDEQFF	TGTGCCAGCAGCAGCGGTCTCAGGCGGGATGAGCAGTTCTTC
TRBJ1-2	TRBV5-4	.	.	CASSLGPLDGYTF	TGTGCCAGCAGCTTGGGGCCGCTCGACGGCTACACCTTC
TRBJ2-3	TRBV4-3	.	TRBD2	CATSSGGLAGDTQYF	TGCGCCACCTCTAGCGGGGGGCTAGCAGGGGATACGCAGTATTTT
TRBJ2-1	TRBV4-2	.	TRBD2	CASSQVGGGNYNEQFF	TGTGCCAGCAGCCAAGTTGGGGGGGGGAACTACAATGAGCAGTTCTTC
TRBJ1-1	TRBV29-1	many	.	CSVEDATEAFF	TGCAGCGTTGAAGATGCCACTGAAGCTTTCTTT
TRBJ2-1	TRBV15	few	TRBD2	CATSRQTSGGNNEQFF	TGTGCCACCAGCAGACAGACTAGCGGGGGCAACAATGAGCAGTTCTTC
TRBJ2-3	TRBV27	few	TRBD1	CASSTTRTGGTDTQYF	TGTGCCAGCAGTACCACCAGGACAGGGGGCACAGATACGCAGTATTTT
TRBJ2-7	TRBV10-3	.	.	CAISEISTGSDEQYF	TGTGCCATCAGTGAGATAAGCACAGGCTCCGACGAGCAGTACTTC
TRBJ2-1	TRBV2	few	TRBD1	CASRGTGGGEQFF	TGTGCCAGCAGGGGGACAGGGGGCGGTGAGCAGTTCTTC
TRBJ2-1	TRBV20-1	.	TRBD2	CSARVRTRFDNEQFF	TGCAGTGCTAGAGTGCGGACTAGATTCGACAATGAGCAGTTCTTC
TRBJ2-1	TRBV30	.	TRBD1	CAWNTDRGRINEQFF	TGTGCCTGGAACACGGACAGGGGGCGAATAAATGAGCAGTTCTTC
TRBJ1-1	TRBV20-1	few	.	CSASGQFDEAFF	TGCAGTGCTAGTGGTCAATTTGATGAAGCTTTCTTT
TRBJ2-2	TRBV7-6	.	.	CASSLQGGELFF	TGTGCCAGCAGCTTACAAGGCGGGGAGCTGTTTTTT
TRBJ2-1	TRBV29-1	.	.	CSVVAGRDEQFF	TGCAGCGTTGTGGCAGGGCGCGATGAGCAGTTCTTC
TRBJ2-6	TRBV11-1	.	.	CASSLGRTQTPGANVLTF	TGTGCCAGCAGCTTAGGGAGGACTCAAACCCCTGGGGCCAACGTCCTGACTTTC
TRBJ2-3	TRBV19	.	TRBD2	CASRQTSLRADTQYF	TGTGCCAGCCGGCAGACTAGCTTAAGGGCAGATACGCAGTATTTT
TRBJ2-7	TRBV20-1	.	.	CSARDGDTGGVYEQYF	TGCAGTGCTAGAGATGGGGACACAGGGGGGGTCTACGAGCAGTACTTC
TRBJ2-3	TRBV29-1	many	.	CSAQARRVDTQYF	TGCAGCGCCCAGGCCCGGCGGGTAGATACGCAGTATTTT
TRBJ2-3	TRBV20-1	few	.	CSGGLAGTDTQYF	TGCAGTGGGGGGCTAGCGGGCACAGATACGCAGTATTTT
TRBJ1-2	TRBV28	few	.	CASSIPGLSYGYTF	TGTGCCAGCAGCATTCCGGGACTCTCCTATGGCTACACCTTC
TRBJ1-2	TRBV12-3/TRBV12-4	.	.	CASTLDGQNYGYTF	TGTGCCAGCACCCTGGACGGGCAAAACTATGGCTACACCTTC
TRBJ2-7	TRBV20-1	.	.	CSASGDFPSYEQYF	TGCAGTGCTAGCGGGGACTTCCCCTCCTACGAGCAGTACTTC
TRBJ2-1	TRBV28	few	TRBD2	CACTSGVYNEQFF	TGTGCCTGCACTAGCGGGGTATACAATGAGCAGTTCTTC
TRBJ2-1	TRBV5-1	many	.	CASSATGFGQFF	TGCGCCAGCAGCGCCACAGGGTTTGGGCAGTTCTTC
TRBJ2-1	TRBV2	.	.	CASKGFAGISYNEQFF	TGTGCCAGCAAGGGGTTTGCGGGGATCTCCTACAATGAGCAGTTCTTC
TRBJ2-1	TRBV7-9	many	.	CASSLGGHNEQFF	TGTGCCAGCAGCTTAGGAGGGCACAATGAGCAGTTCTTC